This T cell receptor beta chain came from a study of T cell repertoires and HLA-DP antigens. In regard to this clone: Its antigen is unknown.

Assay used: immunoSEQ multiplex PCR; TCRdb lists only in-frame clones, some missing. Found here are approximately 86,000 clones, approximately 89% of them singletons; the top ten hold about 1.7%. Material: CD4+ T cells from PBMCs. This TCR derives from a man aged 50 to 59 in good health and CMV-seronegative.

CDR3 bases: TGTGCCAGCAGCTCGACCGGGACAGGGGCTGTTGGCTACACCTTC. Its protein is CASSSTGTGAVGYTF. This chain links TRBV5-6 with TRBJ1-2, with 10 bases fitting TRBD1. In germline, CDR1 is SGHDT, CDR2 YYEEEE. This CDR3 is 15 amino acids long. The junction had 9 bases not matched to a gene; V was cut back by 3 bases and J by 7 bases.